These T cell receptor beta chains were read from a single sample in a study of cytomegalovirus exposure and HLA in healthy donors. The table came from immunoSEQ multiplex PCR; TCRdb's copy has only in-frame clones and leaves some out. The data show about 69,000 clones, about 74% seen once. The material sequenced was PBMCs. The source of these receptors is a woman aged 60-75 years in good health and CMV-seropositive. The CDR3 runs from the conserved cysteine through the conserved F or W. D genes are given only for firm matches. The size entry is marked missing in some rows and otherwise reads once, few, many or a size class.

D,V,size,J,DNA,CDR3
TRBD1,TRBV10-3,.,TRBJ1-2,TGTGCCATCAGTGAAGATCCGGGGACAGGGTCTGGCTACACCTTC,CAISEDPGTGSGYTF
.,TRBV2,.,TRBJ1-3,TGTGCCAGCAGCGCAAATGGGCTCGGTTTCGGAAACACCATATATTTT,CASSANGLGFGNTIYF
.,TRBV27,.,TRBJ1-5,TGTGCCAGCAGCCCTGGGAGAGGCAATCAGCCCCAGCATTTT,CASSPGRGNQPQHF
TRBD1,TRBV9,many,TRBJ1-1,TGTGCCAGCAGCACTTCGACAGGGTTCGGCACTGAAGCTTTCTTT,CASSTSTGFGTEAFF
.,TRBV7-2,.,TRBJ1-2,TGTGCCAGCAGCTTATCCTTCGACTATGGCTACACCTTC,CASSLSFDYGYTF
TRBD1,TRBV29-1,once,TRBJ1-1,TGCAGCGTTGAACTAGGGGGCTTTGAAGCTTTCTTT,CSVELGGFEAFF
.,TRBV6-6,medium-sized,TRBJ2-2,TGTGCCAGCAGTTCCCCAGGGGCCACCGGGGAGCTGTTTTTT,CASSSPGATGELFF
.,TRBV9,.,TRBJ1-1,TGTGCCAGCAGCGTGGAGGGTTACACTGAAGCTTTCTTT,CASSVEGYTEAFF
TRBD1,TRBV2,few,TRBJ1-4,TGTGCCAGAGGGATCGGGACAGGGAATGAAAAACTGTTTTTT,CARGIGTGNEKLFF
.,TRBV19,.,TRBJ1-2,TGTGCCACCAGCTGGCGCGGAGACGCTAACTATGGCTACACCTTC,CATSWRGDANYGYTF
.,TRBV11-2,.,TRBJ2-7,TGTGCCAGCAGCTTAGTCGGACACTACGAGCAGTACTTC,CASSLVGHYEQYF
.,TRBV5-1,once,TRBJ1-1,TGCGCCAGCAGCTTGGCGTCAAGCACCATAGCTTTCTTT,CASSLASSTIAFF
TRBD1,TRBV2,.,TRBJ1-2,TGTGCCAGCAGCCGACAGGGGAACTATGGCTACACCTTC,CASSRQGNYGYTF
.,TRBV9,.,TRBJ2-3,TGTGCCAGCAGCGTAGATTCGGGGGGCACAGATACGCAGTATTTT,CASSVDSGGTDTQYF
.,TRBV11-1,.,TRBJ2-2,TGTGCCAGCAGCACCAGGACAGTGAGAAACACCGGGGAGCTGTTTTTT,CASSTRTVRNTGELFF
.,TRBV19,.,TRBJ1-5,TGTGCCAGTAGTATAGATCGCCAGGGAGGACAGCCCCAGCATTTT,CASSIDRQGGQPQHF
.,TRBV7-8,few,TRBJ1-5,TGTGCCAGCAGCTTAGCTGGGGGCGCGGGCAATCAGCCCCAGCATTTT,CASSLAGGAGNQPQHF
.,TRBV2,.,TRBJ2-5,TGTGCCAGCAGCAGGGGAATTGGGGAGACCCAGTACTTC,CASSRGIGETQYF
.,TRBV10-3,.,TRBJ1-5,TGTGCCATCTCCCCAGGCCATAGCAATCAGCCCCAGCATTTT,CAISPGHSNQPQHF
.,TRBV30,.,TRBJ1-6,TGTGCCTGGAGTGTAACGCAGGCAAATTCACCCCTCCACTTT,CAWSVTQANSPLHF
.,TRBV7-2,.,TRBJ1-3,TGTGCCAGCAGCGTAAGCAGGGTTGGAAACACCATATATTTT,CASSVSRVGNTIYF
TRBD2,TRBV5-4,once,TRBJ2-1,TGTGCCAGCAGCCCCAGCGGGGGGGAATACAATGAGCAGTTCTTC,CASSPSGGEYNEQFF
.,TRBV12-5,.,TRBJ2-1,TGTGCTAGTGGTCCTGACTCGGCCGCCGGTGAGCAGTTCTTC,CASGPDSAAGEQFF
.,TRBV6-1,.,TRBJ2-3,TGTGCCAGCAGTGTCTTTCGGGGAGGTACAGATACGCAGTATTTT,CASSVFRGGTDTQYF
.,TRBV19,medium-sized,TRBJ2-3,TGTGCCAGTAGTATACTTCCAGGGACAGATACGCAGTATTTT,CASSILPGTDTQYF
.,TRBV5-1,.,TRBJ1-1,TGCGCCAGCAGCCCTAGCACGAACACTGAAGCTTTCTTT,CASSPSTNTEAFF
.,TRBV25-1,.,TRBJ1-3,TGTGCCAGCAGTGATCCTCCGGAGGACGGAAACACCATATATTTT,CASSDPPEDGNTIYF
.,TRBV9,.,TRBJ2-5,TGTGCCAGCAGCGTAGGACACCTCCAAGAGACCCAGTACTTC,CASSVGHLQETQYF
TRBD2,TRBV12-5,.,TRBJ2-1,TGTGCTAGTGGTACGGGACTAGCGGGGTTGGGTGAGCAGTTCTTC,CASGTGLAGLGEQFF
TRBD1,TRBV7-8,.,TRBJ2-7,TGTGCCAGCAGCTCGCCCGGGCGGACAGGGACGGACGAGCAGTACTTC,CASSSPGRTGTDEQYF
.,TRBV5-4,.,TRBJ2-2,TGTGCCAGCAGCTTCAGTCTCACCGGGGAGCTGTTTTTT,CASSFSLTGELFF
TRBD2,TRBV19,once,TRBJ2-3,TGTGCCAGTAGGGGACTAGCGGGAGCGAGTACGCAGTATTTT,CASRGLAGASTQYF
.,TRBV10-1,once,TRBJ2-1,TGCGCCAGCAGTGAGAGTGGGGCCACCCATGAGCAGTTCTTC,CASSESGATHEQFF
TRBD2,TRBV15,.,TRBJ2-1,TGTGCCACCAGCAGGGGACTAGCGATTGAGCAGTTCTTC,CATSRGLAIEQFF
TRBD1,TRBV6-5,many,TRBJ1-1,TGTGCCAGCAGTTGGGACAGCGGAGGCTTGGGAACTGAAGCTTTCTTT,CASSWDSGGLGTEAFF
TRBD2,TRBV9,.,TRBJ2-3,TGTGCCAGCAGCCCTGTCCGACTAGCAGCCGGGGCGCAGTATTTT,CASSPVRLAAGAQYF
TRBD2,TRBV6-1,.,TRBJ2-1,TGTGCCAGCCGTCTAGCGGCCCACAATGAGCAGTTCTTC,CASRLAAHNEQFF
TRBD1,TRBV29-1,.,TRBJ1-1,TGCAGCGCCGGACAGGAGAACACTGAAGCTTTCTTT,CSAGQENTEAFF
.,TRBV5-1,.,TRBJ1-1,TGCGCCAGCAGCCCCCGGCCAGGGGATAACACTGAAGCTTTCTTT,CASSPRPGDNTEAFF
TRBD1,TRBV10-3,.,TRBJ2-2,TGTGCCATCAGTGAGGGACAGGGGGCGAACACCGGGGAGCTGTTTTTT,CAISEGQGANTGELFF
.,TRBV5-1,.,TRBJ1-5,TGCGCCAGCAGCTTAACAGGAGATAGCAATCAGCCCCAGCATTTT,CASSLTGDSNQPQHF
.,TRBV5-1,.,TRBJ1-2,TGCGCCAGCAGCTTGGCCTTTGATGGCTACACCTTC,CASSLAFDGYTF
.,TRBV6-1,.,TRBJ1-3,TGTGCCAGCAGTGGAGGGCGGGGGGGCGAACAATGGACCATATATTTT,CASSGGRGGEQWTIYF
TRBD2,TRBV19,few,TRBJ2-2,TGTGCCACCAGCGGGGGGGCTTACACCGGGGAGCTGTTTTTT,CATSGGAYTGELFF
TRBD1,TRBV18,.,TRBJ2-5,TGTGCCAGCTCACCACATCAAGGGGGCGGGGAGACCCAGTACTTC,CASSPHQGGGETQYF
TRBD2,TRBV15,.,TRBJ2-5,TGTGCCACCAGCAGAGACGGGACTAGCCAAGAGACCCAGTACTTC,CATSRDGTSQETQYF
.,TRBV14,few,TRBJ1-6,TGTGCCAGCAGCCAAGGGCAGTATAATTCACCCCTCCACTTT,CASSQGQYNSPLHF
.,TRBV6-5,.,TRBJ1-1,TGTGCCAGCAGGGGCGTCGGTACTGAAGCTTTCTTT,CASRGVGTEAFF
.,TRBV6-5,.,TRBJ1-3,TGTGCCAGCAGTCCTCAGGGGTCTGGAAACACCATATATTTT,CASSPQGSGNTIYF
TRBD1,TRBV5-4,.,TRBJ1-3,TGTGCCAGCAGCCATCAGACAGGGGGAAACACCATATATTTT,CASSHQTGGNTIYF
.,TRBV4-2,once,TRBJ1-5,TGTGCCAGCAGCCGAACGGACAGAAACAATCAGCCCCAGCATTTT,CASSRTDRNNQPQHF
TRBD1,TRBV6-5,few,TRBJ1-1,TGTGCCAGCAGGACCACAGGGGGCAGGAACACTGAAGCTTTCTTT,CASRTTGGRNTEAFF
.,TRBV18,few,TRBJ1-5,TGTGCCAGCTCACGGGCGAGTAGCAATCAGCCCCAGCATTTT,CASSRASSNQPQHF
TRBD2,TRBV4-2,.,TRBJ2-1,TGTGCCAGCAGCCAAGAGAGCGGGGTGGCCTACAATGAGCAGTTCTTC,CASSQESGVAYNEQFF